This T cell receptor (beta chain) appears in the sequencing data of a study of identical twins (TCRdb year 2016). For the wider study: TCR alpha and beta repertoires from monozygotic twins, unrelated adults of various ages and cord blood were deep-sequenced to test whether fetal clonotypes persist. To rule out contamination, the twin experiments were replicated at different times with different library preparation protocols.

The germline V gene gives CDR1 as MGHDK and CDR2 as SYGVNS. Spanning cysteine to phenylalanine, the CDR3 consists of 16 amino acids. Left in the record is the CDR3 DNA by itself, 48 bases read in frame from the first base. V has 5 bases trimmed and J has 9 bases trimmed; junction bases matching no gene number 15. Every donor was a healthy Caucasian. Three pairs of female monozygotic twins, all aged about 18 to 30 years, were included in the twin cohort. CD4+ and CD8+ T cell populations were isolated with positive isolation kits from Invitrogen. Summary of the overall study and its limitations: Out-of-frame TCR alpha sharing in monozygotic twins was systematically underestimated by recombination models, whereas sharing between unrelated individuals was in agreement with the recombination models. The excess sharing between twins in beta out-of-frame sequences was weaker because fewer shared sequences reduced the signal-to-noise ratio. Abundant cord blood beta clonotypes had fewer insertions, young adult naive repertoires showed a similar but weaker trend, and memory repertoires showed no such trend. Compared with coincidental sharing between unrelated individuals, an excess of low generation-probability sequences was observed among out-of-frame TCR alpha sequences shared between twins. Because the same donors could not be followed over many years, conclusions were based on cross-sectional statistical analysis. Zero-insertion analyses could be partly confounded by invariant T cells such as MAIT and iNKT, though diverse VJ usage argued against such confounding for most clonotypes.

There are a few counts of this clonotype. No antigen is known for it. The sample holds no much larger clone one base away, and base qualities are not on file. The method behind the library was 5' RACE. The sequencer was an Illumina HiSeq 2000. Template switching introduced a universal primer binding site; the final cDNA contained a unique molecular identifier, enabling accurate counting of TCR cDNA molecules. Specific primers in the conserved constant-segment region were used to synthesize first-strand cDNA for TCR alpha and beta chains. To control for contamination, every cDNA library carried two barcodes: a SMART-Mk sample barcode plus Illumina barcodes. TruSeq adapter sequences and Illumina sample barcodes were added in two successive PCR steps. TCR alpha and beta cDNA libraries were sequenced on the Illumina HiSeq platform with custom primers. The study's own analysis went as follows. Raw reads were processed with MiGEC to extract unique molecular identifiers, and MiXCR was used to determine CDR3 positions. Recombination models were inferred per individual with the repgenHMM and IGoR tools using an EM algorithm. Shared clonotypes were analyzed with the tcR package in R, and sharing was normalized by the product of cloneset sizes. Out-of-frame nonproductive sequences were analyzed to study raw recombination free of thymic and clonal selection effects. TCRdb reran the public reads through fastp at Q25 and MiXCR, keeping productive beta chains. Rows are unified per CDR3 protein, each entry keeping the most common DNA and genes. V and J calls and clone size were set by TCRdb, not the authors. Here the sample has about 220,000 distinct CDR3 sequences; approximately 7.9% occur a single time. The ten largest clonotypes hold approximately 5.4% of the sample.

The same sample was also used in a study of yellow fever vaccine responses in identical twins. The second study reports: According to the authors, the vaccine-induced T cell response in identical twins seemed to be partly convergent and partly specific to each individual. Focusing on identical twins, the study followed the T cell clones that responded to the vaccine, and did so with precision.

The specimen was CD8+ T cells sorted from blood. The clonotype comes from a woman in her late teens or twenties in good health. The receptor chain draws on TRBV25-1 and TRBJ2-2; TRBD2 agrees with 7 junctional bases. The CDR3 region reads CASSPGSEAGFRELFF. The DNA reads as follows: TGTGCCAGCAGTCCCGGGAGTGAAGCGGGATTCCGGGAGCTGTTTTTT.